This T cell receptor (beta chain) was retrieved from a study of cytomegalovirus exposure and HLA in healthy donors. Study-wide results and limits: In a later analysis, at a false discovery rate of 0.05, roughly 16,000 TCR beta sequences matched HLA alleles. TCR beta V segments were, for the most part, productive about 87% or about 30% of the time in an earlier analysis.

PCR amplification relied on 60 Vbeta primers (plus 13 Jbeta primers). Assay: immunoSEQ multiplex PCR; the TCRdb copy retains only in-frame clones and omits some. The table has under 200,000 clones, roughly three quarters seen once. Worth noting for this clone: Antigen specificity is unknown.

After removal of 0 bases from V and 2 bases from J, the junction contained 4 bases not matched to a gene. The CDR3 runs 16 residues. From germline, CDR1 is LGHNA and CDR2 YSLEER. The receptor was derived from a woman between 45 and 60 years old in good health and CMV-seropositive. The chain links TRBV4-3 to TRBJ2-5, with 9 bases fitting TRBD2. The sequencing input was PBMCs. The CDR3 coding sequence is TGCGCCAGCAGCCAAGAATTAGCGGGAGTACAAGAGACCCAGTACTTC. This encodes CASSQELAGVQETQYF.